The 14 T cell receptor beta chains listed next were all sequenced from one sample in a study of blood T cells in healthy people across ages. Together with a sample-barcoded 5' primer, a J-beta primer mix was included in a second PCR lasting roughly 6 to 12 cycles. TCRdb reprocessed the 5' RACE reads via MiXCR and lists one record per CDR3 protein. The repertoire consists of about 800,000 distinct CDR3 sequences, with 20% to 25% occurring once and the leading ten covering approximately 4%. The same sample was also studied in work on T cells of mothers and their children.

The material sequenced was blood. The receptors were gathered from a boy younger than 18 in good health.

This clonotype occurred many times. This sequence joins TRBV20-1 and TRBJ2-5; no firm D call. V was clipped by 6 bases and J by 11 bases, with 28 bases between them. Germline values: CDR1 DFQATT, CDR2 SNEGSKA (reference sequence). There are 15 residues in the CDR3. As DNA, the CDR3 is TGCAGTGCGCCTGAAGACACCACAGCCTCCTATGAGCAGTACTTC. It codes for CSAPEDTTASYEQYF.

This clonotype was counted between two and nine times. J is TRBJ2-7 and V is TRBV7-2; D not certain. Germline assignment: CDR1 SGHTA and CDR2 FQGNSA. The length of the CDR3 is 14 residues. Trimming stripped 5 bases from V and 4 bases from J, with 15 bases between. CDR3 in DNA: TGTGCCAGCAGCCGGGTCCTAAATGCGTACGAGCAGTACTTC. Translation: CASSRVLNAYEQYF.

The chain employs TRBV4-1 and TRBJ2-5; 9 bases map to TRBD2. The CDR3 consists of 17 residues. CDR1 MGHRA and CDR2 YSYEKL come from the germline V gene. V gave up 1 base and J gave up 1 base; unmatched junction bases: 7. As DNA, the CDR3 is TGCGCCAGCAGCCAAGGTCGGGCGGGAGGGACCCAAGAGACCCAGTACTTC. The encoded protein is CASSQGRAGGTQETQYF.

V is TRBV7-9 and J is TRBJ1-5; 7 positions match TRBD1. The CDR3 loop spans 15 amino acids. Trimming cost V 0 bases and J 3 bases; bases outside gene matches: 2. CDR1 is SEHNR, CDR2 FQNEAQ, per germline (reference sequence). The CDR3 region has the DNA TGTGCCAGCAGCTTAGCGGGACAGATCAATCAGCCCCAGCATTTT. It is translated as CASSLAGQINQPQHF.

This clonotype was found a few times. This chain joins TRBV20-1 and TRBJ1-2; possible D gene TRBD1, 5 bases. The length of the CDR3 is 15 residues. Germline CDR1 and CDR2: DFQATT and SNEGSKA (reference sequence). The V and J ends lost 2 bases and 0 bases respectively, with 13 bases between them. DNA of the CDR3: TGCAGTGCTAGACGTTCGAGGGGCCCTAACTATGGCTACACCTTC. This codes for CSARRSRGPNYGYTF.

A note on this clonotype: Relative to the germline gene, one junction end is altered; a read error may explain this. This chain links TRBV2 with TRBJ2-5; a possible D gene is TRBD1 (7 bases). Germline V lookup: CDR1 SNHLY, CDR2 FYNNEI. The CDR3 spans 15 residues. CDR3 DNA: TGTGCCAGCAGTTCGACAGGGACTCACTCCTACGAGCAGTACTTT. Protein product: CASSSTGTHSYEQYF. Using reference TRBV2 and TRBJ2-5 for the parts outside the CDR3, the full variable domain is EPEVTQTPSHQVTQMGQEVILRCVPISNHLYFYWYRQILGQKVEFLVSFYNNEISEKSEIFDDQFSVERPDGSNFTLKIRSTKLEDSAMYFCASSSTGTHSYEQYFGPGTRLLVL.

This clonotype appeared a few times. The chain recombines TRBV5-4 with TRBJ2-2; D is perhaps TRBD2 (6 bases). V was shortened by 5 bases and J by 2 bases, with 10 bases between the two germline ends. Germline CDR1 and CDR2: SGHNT and YYREEE (reference sequence). The CDR3 is 14 residues long. The CDR3 nucleotides are TGTGCCAGCAGGCGGGACTTAAACACCGGGGAGCTGTTTTTT. Translating it yields CASRRDLNTGELFF.

This sequence joins TRBV5-1 and TRBJ2-3; maybe TRBD1 (6 bases). Germline V gives CDR1 SGHRS, CDR2 YFSETQ. The V and J ends lost 0 bases and 3 bases respectively, with 11 bases between them. The CDR3 loop spans 15 amino acids. The CDR3 sequence: CASSLEVQGTDTQYF. In nucleotides, the CDR3 is TGCGCCAGCAGCTTGGAAGTTCAGGGGACAGATACGCAGTATTTT.

This clonotype was seen only a few times. V gene TRBV9 combines with J gene TRBJ2-2; 8 bases agree with TRBD2. From germline, CDR1 is SGDLS and CDR2 YYNGEE. The junction had 3 bases not matched to a gene; V was cut back by 0 bases and J by 5 bases. CDR3 size: 15 residues. CDR3 sequence (DNA): TGTGCCAGCAGCGTAGCCGGGGGGGGTACCGGGGAGCTGTTTTTT. This translates into CASSVAGGGTGELFF.

The rearrangement joins TRBV6-5 to TRBJ2-4, with D possibly called TRBD1 or TRBD2 (5 bases each). Trimming took off 1 base at V and 7 bases at J, with 11 bases between the two ends. The germline CDR1 and CDR2 sequences are MNHEY and SVGAGI. This CDR3 has 14 residues. The CDR3 bases are TGTGCCAGCAGTTACTGGCAGGGCGGGAACATTCAGTACTTC. This translates into CASSYWQGGNIQYF.

There are a few counts of this clonotype. The chain uses TRBV28 and TRBJ1-5, with a tentative D call TRBD1 (6 bases). Between the trimmed V and J ends, which lost 2 bases and 5 bases, there was a span of 25 bases. CDR3 length: 19 amino acids. The germline gives CDR1 MDHEN, CDR2 SYDVKM. The CDR3 DNA sequence: TGTGCCAGCAGTTTACTCCCGCGGGGGCAGGGTGGGGGCTATCAGCCCCAGCATTTT. It is translated as CASSLLPRGQGGGYQPQHF.

This clonotype was found many times. This chain uses TRBV2 with TRBJ1-2; TRBD1 aligns across 7 bases. The ends lost 6 bases at V and 7 bases at J; junction bases unmatched: 5. The CDR3 has 12 amino acids. Germline V gene sequence: CDR1 SNHLY, CDR2 FYNNEI. The CDR3 loop reads CASSRDSSGYTF. The CDR3 DNA reads as TGTGCCAGCAGCAGGGACAGTAGTGGCTACACCTTC.

J is TRBJ1-1 and V is TRBV6-2 or TRBV6-3; the D is unclear. Trimming stripped 8 bases from V and 10 bases from J, with 17 bases between. Germline V gives CDR1 MNHEY, CDR2 SVGEGT. The CDR3 is 12 amino acids. CDR3 region: CASWNLLVGAFF. Here the CDR3 DNA reads TGTGCCAGCTGGAACCTGTTAGTTGGAGCTTTCTTT.

The rearrangement links TRBV19 to TRBJ2-1; no firm D call. The ends were cut back, 8 bases at V and 2 bases at J, with 16 bases in the middle. The germline V gene encodes CDR1 LNHDA and CDR2 SQIVND (reference sequence). The CDR3 runs to 15 residues. CDR3 sequence: CASSPQMSPYNEQFF. For the CDR3, the DNA is TGTGCCAGTTCCCCGCAGATGTCCCCCTACAATGAGCAGTTCTTC. Variable domain in full (rest from reference TRBV19 and TRBJ2-1): DGGITQSPKYLFRKEGQNVTLSCEQNLNHDAMYWYRQDPGQGLRLIYYSQIVNDFQKGDIAEGYSVSREKKESFPLTVTSAQKNPTAFYLCASSPQMSPYNEQFFGPGTRLTVL.